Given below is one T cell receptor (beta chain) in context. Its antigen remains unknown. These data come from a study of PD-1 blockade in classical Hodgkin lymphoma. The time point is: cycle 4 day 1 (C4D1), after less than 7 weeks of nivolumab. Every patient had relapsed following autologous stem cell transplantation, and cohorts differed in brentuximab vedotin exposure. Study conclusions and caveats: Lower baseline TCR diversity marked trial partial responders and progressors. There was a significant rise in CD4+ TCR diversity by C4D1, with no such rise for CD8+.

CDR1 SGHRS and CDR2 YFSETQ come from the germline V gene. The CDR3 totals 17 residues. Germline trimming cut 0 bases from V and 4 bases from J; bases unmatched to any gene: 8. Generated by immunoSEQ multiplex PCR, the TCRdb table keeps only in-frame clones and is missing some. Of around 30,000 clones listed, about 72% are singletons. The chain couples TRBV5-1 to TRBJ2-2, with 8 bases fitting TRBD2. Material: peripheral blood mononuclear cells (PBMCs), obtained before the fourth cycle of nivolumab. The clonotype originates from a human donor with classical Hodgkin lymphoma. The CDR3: CASSLGTGGAGTGELFF. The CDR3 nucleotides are TGCGCCAGCAGCTTGGGGACCGGGGGGGCTGGCACCGGGGAGCTGTTTTTT.